Listed below are T cell receptor beta chains from one sample, sequenced in a study of T cells in Graves' hyperthyroidism and ophthalmopathy. Via MiXCR, TCRdb re-called the multiplex PCR reads, giving one row per CDR3 protein. Here the sample spans about 290,000 distinct CDR3 sequences, approximately 18% being singletons. The material sequenced was blood. All receptors derive from a man between 50 and 59 years old with Graves' ophthalmopathy. The CDR3 runs from the conserved cysteine through the conserved F or W. The D gene is left open where the match is weak. Clone size is given for some rows only: seen once, a few or many times, or a class if the clone is expanded.

J,V,size,D,DNA,CDR3
TRBJ2-2,TRBV11-2,many,NA,TGTGCCAGCAGCCCAAGCGGGACCGGGGAGCTGTTTTTT,CASSPSGTGELFF
TRBJ2-3,TRBV25-1,few,TRBD1,TGTGCCAGCAGTGTGGACAGGGTCAGGACAGATACGCAGTATTTT,CASSVDRVRTDTQYF
TRBJ1-5,TRBV7-9,NA,NA,TGTGCCAGCGGCCCGGGCTGGGGCAATCAGCCCCGGCATTTT,CASGPGWGNQPRHF
TRBJ2-1,TRBV15,NA,TRBD2,TGTGCCACCAGCAGGGCTAGCGGGATCTACAATGAGCAGTTCTTC,CATSRASGIYNEQFF
TRBJ1-2,TRBV20-1,NA,NA,TGCAGTGCTAGTACAGTCGGCTATGGATACACCTTC,CSASTVGYGYTF
TRBJ2-7,TRBV6-1,NA,NA,TGTGCCAGCAGTGCTGACGAGAGTCTCTCCTACGAGCAGTACTTC,CASSADESLSYEQYF
TRBJ2-7,TRBV7-9,many,TRBD1,TGTGCCAGCAGCTTATTGGGACAGGGTCTCCGTTCAATCTACGAGCAGTACTTC,CASSLLGQGLRSIYEQYF
TRBJ2-1,TRBV7-3,many,TRBD2,TGTGCCAGCAGCTTAACGGGACTAGCGGCTCCGGGTGAGCAGTTCTTC,CASSLTGLAAPGEQFF
TRBJ2-1,TRBV3-1,many,NA,TGTGCCAGCAGCCAATCCCACGGAAATGAGCAGTTCTTC,CASSQSHGNEQFF
TRBJ1-2,TRBV20-1,many,TRBD1,TGCAGTGCACAGACAGGGGTGTACGGCTACACCTTC,CSAQTGVYGYTF
TRBJ2-6,TRBV14,NA,TRBD1,TGTGCCAGCAGCCAAGATCCTCAGTGGACAGGATGGACTGGGGCCAACGTCCTGACTTTC,CASSQDPQWTGWTGANVLTF
TRBJ1-3,TRBV12-3/TRBV12-4,NA,TRBD1,TGTGCCAGCAGTTTCCGACAGAGATTCGCGGGACAGGACTCTGGAAACACCATATATTTT,CASSFRQRFAGQDSGNTIYF
TRBJ2-7,TRBV28,many,TRBD1,TGTGCCAGCACCTCCGGGACAGGGGACACCTACGAGCAGTACTTC,CASTSGTGDTYEQYF
TRBJ1-3,TRBV7-6,NA,NA,TGTGCCAGCAGCTGGAAGAGTGAGGCTGGAAACACCATATATTTT,CASSWKSEAGNTIYF
TRBJ2-1,TRBV19,NA,TRBD2,TGTGCCAATAGTACAAGCGGGGGGCACAATGAGCAGTTCTTC,CANSTSGGHNEQFF
TRBJ1-6,TRBV7-2,few,TRBD1,TGTGCCAGCAGCTCTCAGGCGGACAGGGCAGGTTCACCCCTCCACTTT,CASSSQADRAGSPLHF
TRBJ1-1,TRBV19,few,NA,TGTGCCAGTAACAGGGCCACTGAAGCTTTCTTT,CASNRATEAFF
TRBJ2-7,TRBV20-1,few,NA,TGCAGTGGGTCTTATGGGGGTACCTCCTACGAGCAGTACTTC,CSGSYGGTSYEQYF
TRBJ2-2,TRBV5-1,few,TRBD1,TGCGCCAGCAGGGAGGGGACAGGGGGCCGAAACACCGGGGAGCTGTTTTTT,CASREGTGGRNTGELFF
TRBJ2-3,TRBV5-1,NA,TRBD2,TGCGCCAGCAGCTGGACTAGCGGAACGTTCACAGATACGCAGTATTTT,CASSWTSGTFTDTQYF
TRBJ2-7,TRBV25-1,few,TRBD2,TGTGCCAGCAGTGGGGGACTAGCGGTTACAGCCTACGAGCAGTACTTC,CASSGGLAVTAYEQYF
TRBJ2-7,TRBV2,many,TRBD2,TGTGCCAGCAGTGTCACTAGCGGGCACTCCTACGAGCAGTACTTC,CASSVTSGHSYEQYF
TRBJ1-1,TRBV6-1,few,NA,TGTGCCAGCAGGGCTGCTGGGGCCCTCGAAGCTTTCTTT,CASRAAGALEAFF
TRBJ2-5,TRBV7-2,many,NA,TGTGCCAGCAGCTTAAGGCAACGCCAAGAGACCCAGTACTTC,CASSLRQRQETQYF
TRBJ2-2,TRBV10-3,few,NA,TGTGCCATCAGTGACCGCGCGAACACCGGGGAGCTGTTTTTT,CAISDRANTGELFF
TRBJ2-2,TRBV5-1,many,NA,TGCGCCAGCAGCTTGTCCACCGCGAACACCGGGGAGCTGTTTTTT,CASSLSTANTGELFF
TRBJ2-2,TRBV5-1,many,TRBD2,TGCGCCAGCAGCTTGGGACTAGCGGGTAACACCGGGGAGCTGTTTTTT,CASSLGLAGNTGELFF
TRBJ2-7,TRBV9,many,NA,TGTGCCAGCAGCGTCCGGGACGGCTCCTACGAGCAGTACTTC,CASSVRDGSYEQYF
TRBJ1-3,TRBV6-2/TRBV6-3,NA,NA,TGTGCCAGCAGAGAAAACCCCGGCTCTGGAAACACCATATATTTT,CASRENPGSGNTIYF
TRBJ2-4,TRBV11-2,many,TRBD2,TGTGCCAGCAGCGAGAGACTAGCGGCGCAGGGAAACATTCAGTACTTC,CASSERLAAQGNIQYF
TRBJ2-1,TRBV29-1,NA,TRBD2,TGCAGCGTCCAACCCCGACTAGCGGGAGTCACCTACAATGAGCAGTTCTTC,CSVQPRLAGVTYNEQFF
TRBJ1-1,TRBV5-1,few,TRBD1,TGCGCCAGCAGCTTGGGGACAGGGGGGCGGAACACTGAAGCTTTCTTT,CASSLGTGGRNTEAFF
TRBJ2-3,TRBV5-1,many,NA,TGCGCCAGCAGCTTGGACATCCCCACAGATACGCAGTATTTT,CASSLDIPTDTQYF
TRBJ1-4,TRBV28,few,NA,TGTGCCAGCAGCTCCGATGGCCTCGAATGGGATGAAAAACTGTTTTTT,CASSSDGLEWDEKLFF
TRBJ2-1,TRBV5-1,NA,NA,TGCGCCAGCAGCCCCGGGCACAATGAGCAGTTCTTC,CASSPGHNEQFF
TRBJ2-5,TRBV24-1,NA,TRBD1,TGTGCCACCAGTGATCGAGACAGGGAGCGGGAGACCCAGTACTTC,CATSDRDRERETQYF
TRBJ1-6,TRBV9,NA,NA,TGTGCCAGCAGCTCAGCAGGGTGGGAGGGCTCACCCCTCCACTTT,CASSSAGWEGSPLHF
TRBJ2-3,TRBV27,many,TRBD2,TGTGCCAGCAGTATAGCGGGAGGCGGAGATACGCAGTATTTT,CASSIAGGGDTQYF
TRBJ1-1,TRBV3-1,many,TRBD1,TGTGCCAGCAGCCTTCTCCGGGACAGCACTATGAACACTGAAGCTTTCTTT,CASSLLRDSTMNTEAFF
TRBJ2-5,TRBV4-1,NA,NA,TGCGCCAGCAGCCAAGTTCCGAACAACCAAGAGACCCAGTACTTC,CASSQVPNNQETQYF
TRBJ2-5,TRBV28,many,TRBD2,TGTGCCAGCAGTTCGATAGCGGGAGGGCCAGTACGAGAGACCCAGTACTTC,CASSSIAGGPVRETQYF